This TCR beta chain was sequenced in a study of blood T cell repertoires in COVID-19. TCRdb keeps only in-frame clones here, not all; method: immunoSEQ multiplex PCR. Of about 280,000 clones in the sample, less than 95% are singletons; the top ten hold 2.8%. The CDR3 loop spans 18 amino acids. The source is a man aged 35-49 years who had been exposed to COVID-19. Input material: PBMCs or T cells enriched from blood (not recorded which). The rearrangement joins TRBV21-1 to TRBJ1-2; the table gives TRBD1 as D, unverified against the DNA. TRBV21-1 corresponds to a pseudogene. The CDR3 here is CASSSPGQGYCLSYGYTF. The CDR3 DNA sequence: TGTGCCAGCAGCAGTCCGGGACAGGGTTATTGTTTAAGCTATGGCTACACCTTC.